The 10 T cell receptor beta chains presented below share a single source sample, sequenced in a study of T cells expressing NK-cell markers. TCRdb reprocessed the 5' RACE reads and reports one entry per CDR3 protein, with no DNA. Here the sample table reports some 150,000 distinct CDR3 sequences. Sequencing was done on a sample of blood T cells: a sorted CD56 or NKG2C T cell subset, CD4+ or CD8+ T cells, or bulk PBMC T cells (not recorded which). The receptor set was obtained from a woman in her fifties or sixties in good health.

The V and J genes are TRBV6-8 and TRBJ2-2; TCRdb's D gene call, TRBD1, goes unchecked for lack of DNA. The germline CDR1 and CDR2 sequences are MNHGY and SAAAGT. The CDR3 consists of 15 residues. CDR3 region: CARKRTGQDTGELFF.

V and J are TRBV7-8 and TRBJ2-1; without DNA, the TCRdb call of TRBD2 cannot be checked. The CDR3 extends over 17 amino acids. CDR1 is SGHVS, CDR2 FQNEAQ, per germline. The chain's CDR3 is CASSLVGLAGEHNEQFF.

The V gene is TRBV2, the J gene TRBJ1-1; TCRdb indicates TRBD1, and absent DNA this call remains unverified. CDR1 is SNHLY and CDR2 is FYNNEI in the germline V gene. CDR3 length: 16 amino acids. The CDR3 here is CAGHEQGWRMGTEAFF.

The chain links TRBV4-1 to TRBJ2-1; TCRdb's D call, TRBD2, is unchecked because there is no DNA. This CDR3 comprises 14 residues. The V gene's germline CDR1 is MGHRA and CDR2 YSYEKL. CDR3 sequence reads: CASTWTSGNNEQFF.

The chain has TRBV2 and TRBJ2-2; TCRdb selects TRBD2, and the lack of DNA leaves this call unchecked. CDR3 length: 16 residues. CDR1 is SNHLY, CDR2 FYNNEI, per germline. CDR3 sequence reads: CASIEGASGSTGELFF.

The CDR3 protein is CASSRLGTSGGDTQYF. The J gene is TRBJ2-3, the V gene TRBV4-1; TCRdb's assignment of TRBD2 cannot be checked, as there is no DNA. In germline, CDR1 is MGHRA, CDR2 YSYEKL. This CDR3 comprises 16 residues.

The chain has TRBV4-1 and TRBJ2-3. Germline CDR1 reads MGHRA; CDR2 reads YSYEKL. This CDR3 is built from 13 residues. The CDR3 here is CASSLGSPDTQYF.

The CDR3 spells CASSRLAAESTDTQYF. V gene TRBV7-9 combines with J gene TRBJ2-3; without DNA, the TCRdb call of TRBD2 cannot be checked. The CDR3 length is 16 residues. Per the germline V gene, CDR1 is SEHNR and CDR2 is FQNEAQ (reference sequence).

The rearrangement joins TRBV19 to TRBJ2-7; the TCRdb call, TRBD1, lacks DNA for checking. The germline V gene encodes CDR1 LNHDA and CDR2 SQIVND (reference sequence). The CDR3 is 15 amino acids. Here the CDR3 reads CASSIGGQISYEQYF.

The chain combines TRBV30 with TRBJ1-1; the D call of TRBD1 rests on TCRdb alone, since no DNA is present to check it. In germline, CDR1 is GTSNPN, CDR2 SVGIG (reference sequence). The CDR3 runs to 14 residues. The CDR3 spells CAWGRQNMNTEAFF.